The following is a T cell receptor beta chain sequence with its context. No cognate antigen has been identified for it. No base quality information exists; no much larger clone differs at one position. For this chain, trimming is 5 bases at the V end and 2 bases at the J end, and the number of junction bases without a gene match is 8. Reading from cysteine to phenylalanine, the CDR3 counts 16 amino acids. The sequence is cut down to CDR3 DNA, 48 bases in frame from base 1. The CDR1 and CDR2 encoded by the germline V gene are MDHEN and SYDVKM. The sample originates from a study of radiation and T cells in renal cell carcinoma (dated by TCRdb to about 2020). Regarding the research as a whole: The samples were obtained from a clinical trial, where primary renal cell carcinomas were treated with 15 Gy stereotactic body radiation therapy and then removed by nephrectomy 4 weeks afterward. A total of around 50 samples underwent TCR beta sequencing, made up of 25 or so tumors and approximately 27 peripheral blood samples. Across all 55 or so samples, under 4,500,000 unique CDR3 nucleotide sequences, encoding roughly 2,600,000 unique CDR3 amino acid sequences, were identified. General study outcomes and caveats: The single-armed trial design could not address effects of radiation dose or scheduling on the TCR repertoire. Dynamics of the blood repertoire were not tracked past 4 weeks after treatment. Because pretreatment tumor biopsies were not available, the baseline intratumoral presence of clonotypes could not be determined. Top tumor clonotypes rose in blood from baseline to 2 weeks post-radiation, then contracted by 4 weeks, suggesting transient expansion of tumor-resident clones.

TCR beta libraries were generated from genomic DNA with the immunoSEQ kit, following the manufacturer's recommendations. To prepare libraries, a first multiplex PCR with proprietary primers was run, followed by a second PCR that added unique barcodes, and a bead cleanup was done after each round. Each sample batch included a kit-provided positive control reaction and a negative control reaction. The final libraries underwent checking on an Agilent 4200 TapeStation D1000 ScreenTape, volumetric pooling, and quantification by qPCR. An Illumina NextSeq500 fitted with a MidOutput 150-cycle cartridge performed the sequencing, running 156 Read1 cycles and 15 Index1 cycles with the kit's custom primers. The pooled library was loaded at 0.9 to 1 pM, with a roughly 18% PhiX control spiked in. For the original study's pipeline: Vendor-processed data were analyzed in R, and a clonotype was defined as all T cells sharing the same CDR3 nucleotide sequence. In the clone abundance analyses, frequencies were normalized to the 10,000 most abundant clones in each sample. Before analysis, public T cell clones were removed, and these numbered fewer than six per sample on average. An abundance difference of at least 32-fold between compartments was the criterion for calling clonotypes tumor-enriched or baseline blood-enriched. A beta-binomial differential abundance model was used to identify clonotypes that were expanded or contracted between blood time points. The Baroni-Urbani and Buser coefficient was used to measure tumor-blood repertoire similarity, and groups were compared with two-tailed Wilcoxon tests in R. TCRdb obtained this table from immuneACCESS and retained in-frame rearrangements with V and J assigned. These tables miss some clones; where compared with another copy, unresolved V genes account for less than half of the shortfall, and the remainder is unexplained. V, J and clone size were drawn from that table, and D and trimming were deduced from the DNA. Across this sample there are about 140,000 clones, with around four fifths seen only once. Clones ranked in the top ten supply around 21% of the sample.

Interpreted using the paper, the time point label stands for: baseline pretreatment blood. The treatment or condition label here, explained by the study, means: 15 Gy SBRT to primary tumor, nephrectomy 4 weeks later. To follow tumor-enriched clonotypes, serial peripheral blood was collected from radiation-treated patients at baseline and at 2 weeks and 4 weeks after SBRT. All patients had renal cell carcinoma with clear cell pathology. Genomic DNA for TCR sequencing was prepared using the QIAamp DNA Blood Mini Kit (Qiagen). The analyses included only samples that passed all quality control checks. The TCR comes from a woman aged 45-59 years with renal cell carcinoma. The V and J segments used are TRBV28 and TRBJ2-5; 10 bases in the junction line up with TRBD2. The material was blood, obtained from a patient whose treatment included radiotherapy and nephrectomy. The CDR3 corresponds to CASSTTGLAVQETQYF. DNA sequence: TGTGCCAGCAGTACCACCGGACTAGCGGTACAAGAGACCCAGTACTTC.